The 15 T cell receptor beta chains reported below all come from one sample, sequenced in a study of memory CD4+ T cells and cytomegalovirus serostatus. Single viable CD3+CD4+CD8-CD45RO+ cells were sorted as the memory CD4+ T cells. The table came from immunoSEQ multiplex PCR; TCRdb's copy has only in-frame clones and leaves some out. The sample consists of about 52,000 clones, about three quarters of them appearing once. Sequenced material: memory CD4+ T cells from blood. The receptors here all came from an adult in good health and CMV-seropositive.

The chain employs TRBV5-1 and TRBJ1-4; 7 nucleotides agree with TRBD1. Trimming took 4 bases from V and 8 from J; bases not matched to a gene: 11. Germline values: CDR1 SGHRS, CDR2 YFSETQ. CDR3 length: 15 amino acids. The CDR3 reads CASSLQGRGSEKLFF. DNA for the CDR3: TGCGCCAGCAGCCTCCAGGGCAGGGGGAGCGAAAAACTGTTTTTT. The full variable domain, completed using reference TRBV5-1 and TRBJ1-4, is KAGVTQTPRYLIKTRGQQVTLSCSPISGHRSVSWYQQTPGQGLQFLFEYFSETQRNKGNFPGRFSGRQFSNSRSEMNVSTLELGDSALYLCASSLQGRGSEKLFFGSGTQLSVL.

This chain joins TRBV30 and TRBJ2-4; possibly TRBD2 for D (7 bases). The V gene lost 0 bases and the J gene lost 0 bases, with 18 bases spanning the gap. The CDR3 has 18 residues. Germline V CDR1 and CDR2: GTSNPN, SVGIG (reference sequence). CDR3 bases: TGTGCCTGGAGTGTTGGTAGCGGGTGGGACATAGCCAAAAACATTCAGTACTTC. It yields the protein CAWSVGSGWDIAKNIQYF.

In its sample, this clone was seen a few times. CDR3 DNA: TGCAGCGTTGTGACAGGGGCCGGCTCTGGAAACACCATATATTTT. Residues: CSVVTGAGSGNTIYF. This rearrangement joins TRBV29-1 to TRBJ1-3, with TRBD1 matching 8 bases. Germline lookup yields CDR1 SQVTM and CDR2 ANQGSEA. The trim removed 4 bases at V and 0 bases at J, leaving 5 bases unmatched. The CDR3 consists of 15 residues. Using reference TRBV29-1 and TRBJ1-3 for the parts outside the CDR3, the full variable domain is SAVISQKPSRDICQRGTSLTIQCQVDSQVTMMFWYRQQPGQSLTLIATANQGSEATYESGFVIDKFPISRPNLTFSTLTVSNMSPEDSSIYLCSVVTGAGSGNTIYFGEGSWLTVV.

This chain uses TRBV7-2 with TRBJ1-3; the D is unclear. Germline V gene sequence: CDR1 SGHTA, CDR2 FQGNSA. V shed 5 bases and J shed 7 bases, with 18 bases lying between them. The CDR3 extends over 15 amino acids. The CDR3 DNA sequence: TGTGCCAGCAGCCCGGGGAGTTCGTCGGGCAACACCATATATTTT. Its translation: CASSPGSSSGNTIYF.

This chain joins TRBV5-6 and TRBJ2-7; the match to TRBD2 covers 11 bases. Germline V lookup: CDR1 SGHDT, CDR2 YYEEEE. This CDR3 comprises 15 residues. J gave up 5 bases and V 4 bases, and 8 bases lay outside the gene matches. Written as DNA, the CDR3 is TGTGCCAGCAGCCGGACCGGGACTAGCGGCCACGAGCAGTACTTC. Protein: CASSRTGTSGHEQYF.

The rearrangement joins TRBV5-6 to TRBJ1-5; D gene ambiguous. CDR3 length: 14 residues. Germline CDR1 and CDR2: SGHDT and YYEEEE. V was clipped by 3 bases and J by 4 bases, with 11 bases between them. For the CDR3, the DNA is TGTGCCAGCAGCTCTCGAGGAACTAATCAGCCCCAGCATTTT. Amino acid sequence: CASSSRGTNQPQHF. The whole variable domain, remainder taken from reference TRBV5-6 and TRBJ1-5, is DAGVTQSPTHLIKTRGQQVTLRCSPKSGHDTVSWYQQALGQGPQFIFQYYEEEERQRGNFPDRFSGHQFPNYSSELNVNALLLGDSALYLCASSSRGTNQPQHFGDGTRLSIL.

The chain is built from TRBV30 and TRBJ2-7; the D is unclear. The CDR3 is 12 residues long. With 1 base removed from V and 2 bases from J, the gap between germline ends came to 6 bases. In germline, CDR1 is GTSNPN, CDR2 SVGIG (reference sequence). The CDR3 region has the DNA TGTGCCTGGAGTGGGACGCCCTACGAGCAGTACTTC. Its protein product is CAWSGTPYEQYF.

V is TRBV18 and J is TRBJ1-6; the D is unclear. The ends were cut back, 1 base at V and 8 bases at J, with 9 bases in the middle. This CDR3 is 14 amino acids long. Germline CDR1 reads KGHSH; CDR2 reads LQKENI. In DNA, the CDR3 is TGTGCCAGCTCACCACAGGGTTGGGATTCACCCCTCCACTTT. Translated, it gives CASSPQGWDSPLHF.

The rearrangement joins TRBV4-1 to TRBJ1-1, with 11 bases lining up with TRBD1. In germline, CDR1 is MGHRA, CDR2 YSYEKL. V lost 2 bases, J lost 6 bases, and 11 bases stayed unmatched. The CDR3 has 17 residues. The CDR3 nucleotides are TGCGCCAGCAGCCAAATCTTACCCGGGACAGGGGGAGCTGAAGCTTTCTTT. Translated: CASSQILPGTGGAEAFF.

The DNA of the CDR3 is TGTGCCAGCAGTGAATTGTCCGAGGCTAACTATGGCTACACCTTC. Amino acids: CASSELSEANYGYTF. The V gene is TRBV25-1, the J gene TRBJ1-2; D not certain. CDR1 MGHDK and CDR2 SYGVNS come from the germline V gene. CDR3 length: 15 residues. Between the trimmed V and J ends, which lost 1 base and 0 bases, there was a span of 9 bases.

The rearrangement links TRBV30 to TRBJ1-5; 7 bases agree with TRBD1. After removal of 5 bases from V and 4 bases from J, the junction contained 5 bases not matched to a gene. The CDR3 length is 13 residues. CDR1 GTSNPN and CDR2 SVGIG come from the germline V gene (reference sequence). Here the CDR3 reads CAWEGDRNQPQHF. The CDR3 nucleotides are TGTGCCTGGGAGGGGGACAGAAATCAGCCCCAGCATTTT. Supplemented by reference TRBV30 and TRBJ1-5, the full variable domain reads SQTIHQWPATLVQPVGSPLSLECTVEGTSNPNLYWYRQAAGRGLQLLFYSVGIGQISSEVPQNLSASRPQDRQFILSSKKLLLSDSGFYLCAWEGDRNQPQHFGDGTRLSIL.

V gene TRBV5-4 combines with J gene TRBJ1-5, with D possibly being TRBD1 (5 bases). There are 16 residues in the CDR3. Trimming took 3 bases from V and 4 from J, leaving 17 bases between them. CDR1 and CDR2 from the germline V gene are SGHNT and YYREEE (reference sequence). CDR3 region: CASSSEPGGKNQPQHF. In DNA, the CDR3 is TGTGCCAGCAGCTCCGAGCCCGGGGGGAAGAATCAGCCCCAGCATTTT.

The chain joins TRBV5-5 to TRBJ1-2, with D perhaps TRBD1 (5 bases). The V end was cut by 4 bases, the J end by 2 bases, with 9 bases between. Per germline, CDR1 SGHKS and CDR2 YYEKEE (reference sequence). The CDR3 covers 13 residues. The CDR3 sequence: CASSLQENYGYTF. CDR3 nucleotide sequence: TGTGCCAGCAGCCTACAGGAGAACTATGGCTACACCTTC.

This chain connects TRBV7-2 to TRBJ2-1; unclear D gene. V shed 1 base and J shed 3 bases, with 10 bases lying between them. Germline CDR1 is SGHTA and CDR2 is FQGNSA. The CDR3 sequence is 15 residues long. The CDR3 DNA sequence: TGTGCCAGCAGCTTAGTTCAGCAGTTCTACAATGAGCAGTTCTTC. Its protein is CASSLVQQFYNEQFF.

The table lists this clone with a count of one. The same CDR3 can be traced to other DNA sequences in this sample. CDR3 sequence reads: CASSSLTRDSYEQYF. CDR3 nucleotides: TGTGCCAGCAGTTCCCTGACCCGGGACAGCTACGAGCAGTACTTC. The V call is TRBV28, the J call TRBJ2-7, with 7 bases aligning to TRBD1. The CDR3 runs to 15 residues. J lost 3 bases, V lost 4 bases, and 9 bases had no gene match. Germline V lookup: CDR1 MDHEN, CDR2 SYDVKM.